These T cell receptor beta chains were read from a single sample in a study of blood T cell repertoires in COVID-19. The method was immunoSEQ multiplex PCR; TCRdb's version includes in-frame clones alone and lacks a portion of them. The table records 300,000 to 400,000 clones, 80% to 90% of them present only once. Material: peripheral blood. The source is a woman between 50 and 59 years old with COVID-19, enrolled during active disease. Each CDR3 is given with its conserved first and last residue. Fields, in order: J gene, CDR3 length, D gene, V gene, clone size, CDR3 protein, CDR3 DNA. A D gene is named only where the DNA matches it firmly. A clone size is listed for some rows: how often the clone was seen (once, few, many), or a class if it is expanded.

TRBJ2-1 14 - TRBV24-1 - CATRRGYRGNEQFF TGTGCCACTCGGAGGGGCTATCGTGGCAATGAGCAGTTCTTC
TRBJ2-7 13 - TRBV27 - CASSFTPFHEQYF TGTGCCAGCAGTTTTACACCGTTCCACGAGCAGTACTTC
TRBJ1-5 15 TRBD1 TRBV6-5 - CASTKTGASNQPQHF TGTGCCAGCACCAAGACAGGGGCTAGCAATCAGCCCCAGCATTTT
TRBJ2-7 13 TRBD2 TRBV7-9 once CASSVAGGDEQYF TGTGCCAGCAGCGTAGCGGGAGGGGACGAGCAGTACTTC
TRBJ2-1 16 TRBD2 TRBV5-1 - CASSSGLAGAYNEQFF TGCGCCAGCAGCTCAGGACTAGCGGGTGCCTACAATGAGCAGTTCTTC
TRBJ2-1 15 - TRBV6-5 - CASGRGAGRNNEQFF TGTGCCAGCGGCCGGGGGGCGGGGAGAAACAATGAGCAGTTCTTC
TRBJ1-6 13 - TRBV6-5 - CASSYDSNSPLHF TGTGCCAGCAGTTATGACAGTAATTCACCCCTCCACTTT
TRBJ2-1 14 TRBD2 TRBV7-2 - CASSRTSGRTEQFF TGTGCCAGCAGCCGCACTAGCGGGAGGACTGAGCAGTTCTTC
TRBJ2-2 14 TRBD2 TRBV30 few CAWRGGSNTGELFF TGTGCCTGGAGAGGCGGGAGCAACACCGGGGAGCTGTTTTTT
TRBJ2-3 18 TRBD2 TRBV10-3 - CAISASRLAGEGTDTQYF TGTGCCATCAGCGCATCGAGACTAGCGGGAGAGGGGACAGATACGCAGTATTTT
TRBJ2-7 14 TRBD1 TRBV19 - CASADRGGSYEQYF TGTGCCAGTGCCGACAGGGGTGGATCCTACGAGCAGTACTTC
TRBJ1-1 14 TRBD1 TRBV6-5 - CAIRDRGDYTEAFF TGTGCCATCAGAGACAGGGGCGATTACACTGAAGCTTTCTTT
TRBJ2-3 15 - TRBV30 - CAWSPTGKGADTQYF TGTGCCTGGAGTCCTACGGGAAAGGGGGCAGATACGCAGTATTTT
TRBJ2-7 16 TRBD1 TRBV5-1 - CASRPLGGPSSYEQYF TGCGCCAGTCGACCCTTAGGGGGCCCAAGCTCCTACGAGCAGTACTTC
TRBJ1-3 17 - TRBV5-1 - CASSLDGRQGTGNTIYF TGCGCCAGCAGCTTGGATGGTCGGCAGGGGACTGGAAACACCATATATTTT
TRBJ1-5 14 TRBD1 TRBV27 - CASSEDRGNQPQHF TGTGCCAGCAGTGAGGACAGGGGCAATCAGCCCCAGCATTTT
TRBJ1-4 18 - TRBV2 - CASSEWNLSGRNNGKLFF TGTGCCAGCAGTGAATGGAACCTCTCAGGGCGTAATAACGGAAAACTGTTTTTT
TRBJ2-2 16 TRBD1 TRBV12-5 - CASGLDRQGANGELFF TGTGCTAGTGGTTTGGATCGACAGGGGGCGAACGGGGAGCTGTTTTTT
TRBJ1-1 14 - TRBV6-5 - CASTLDDRNTEAFF TGTGCCAGCACCCTAGACGACAGGAACACTGAAGCTTTCTTT
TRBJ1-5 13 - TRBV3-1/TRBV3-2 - CASSPGWGQPQHF TGTGCCAGCAGTCCAGGGTGGGGCCAGCCCCAGCATTTT
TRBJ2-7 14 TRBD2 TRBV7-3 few CASSSSGSSYEQYF TGTGCCAGCAGCTCTAGCGGGAGCTCCTACGAGCAGTACTTC
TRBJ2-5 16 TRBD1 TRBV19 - CASSARTGLIQETQYF TGTGCCAGTAGTGCTCGGACAGGGCTGATCCAAGAGACCCAGTACTTC
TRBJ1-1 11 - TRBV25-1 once CAAREDTEAFF TGTGCTGCCCGAGAGGACACTGAAGCTTTCTTT
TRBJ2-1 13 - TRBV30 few CAWSVGGKGEQFF TGTGCCTGGAGTGTGGGAGGCAAGGGGGAGCAGTTCTTC
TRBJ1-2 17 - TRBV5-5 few CASSFGPGTQANYGYTF TGTGCCAGCAGCTTTGGGCCCGGAACCCAAGCTAACTATGGCTACACCTTC
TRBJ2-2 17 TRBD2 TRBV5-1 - CASSLGGSGNLNGELFF TGCGCCAGCAGCCTCGGTGGTAGCGGGAATCTTAACGGGGAGCTGTTTTTT
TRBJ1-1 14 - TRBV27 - CASRWGGMNTEAFF TGTGCCAGCCGTTGGGGGGGCATGAACACTGAAGCTTTCTTT
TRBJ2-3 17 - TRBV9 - CASSVAGLSPGTDTQYF TGTGCCAGCAGCGTAGCGGGACTTTCACCGGGGACAGATACGCAGTATTTT
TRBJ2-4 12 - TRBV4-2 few CASSPGGDIQYF TGTGCCAGCAGCCCCGGCGGGGACATTCAGTACTTC
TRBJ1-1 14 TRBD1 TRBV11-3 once CASSESGTGSEAFF TGTGCCAGCAGCGAGTCCGGGACAGGGTCTGAAGCTTTCTTT
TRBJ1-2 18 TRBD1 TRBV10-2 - CASRIPPGQYKSNYGYTF TGCGCCAGCAGAATCCCCCCGGGACAGTATAAATCAAACTATGGCTACACCTTC
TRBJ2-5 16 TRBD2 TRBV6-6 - CASSYSGTSGQETQYF TGTGCCAGCAGTTACTCCGGGACTAGCGGCCAAGAGACCCAGTACTTC
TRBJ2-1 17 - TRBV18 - CASSPFHISSGSNEQFF TGTGCCAGCTCACCTTTCCATATAAGTTCCGGGAGTAATGAGCAGTTCTTC
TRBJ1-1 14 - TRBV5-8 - CASSSVGTTIQAFF TGTGCCAGCAGCTCCGTCGGGACAACGATTCAAGCTTTCTTT
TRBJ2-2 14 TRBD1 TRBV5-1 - CASSTGDNTGELFF TGCGCCAGCAGTACAGGGGATAACACCGGGGAGCTGTTTTTT
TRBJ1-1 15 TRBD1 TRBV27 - CASSFQQGANTEAFF TGTGCCAGCAGTTTCCAACAGGGGGCGAACACTGAAGCTTTCTTT
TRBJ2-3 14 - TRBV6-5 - CASTISEGTDTQYF TGTGCCAGCACGATCTCCGAGGGCACAGATACGCAGTATTTT
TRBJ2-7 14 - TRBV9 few CASSVGAVSYEQYF TGTGCCAGCAGCGTAGGGGCAGTCTCCTACGAGCAGTACTTC
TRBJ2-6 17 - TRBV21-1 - CASSNAGGKAGANVLTF TGTGCCAGCAGCAACGCAGGGGGAAAGGCTGGGGCCAACGTCCTGACTTTC
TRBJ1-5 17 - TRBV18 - CASSPPGSEGSNQPQHF TGTGCCAGCTCACCCCCGGGGTCTGAGGGTAGCAATCAGCCCCAGCATTTT
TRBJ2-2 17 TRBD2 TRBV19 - CASTPGLAGLNTGELFF TGTGCCAGTACCCCTGGACTAGCGGGCTTGAACACCGGGGAGCTGTTTTTT
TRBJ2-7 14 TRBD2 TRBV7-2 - CASSPGTSVREQYF TGTGCCAGCAGCCCCGGGACTAGCGTCCGTGAGCAGTACTTC